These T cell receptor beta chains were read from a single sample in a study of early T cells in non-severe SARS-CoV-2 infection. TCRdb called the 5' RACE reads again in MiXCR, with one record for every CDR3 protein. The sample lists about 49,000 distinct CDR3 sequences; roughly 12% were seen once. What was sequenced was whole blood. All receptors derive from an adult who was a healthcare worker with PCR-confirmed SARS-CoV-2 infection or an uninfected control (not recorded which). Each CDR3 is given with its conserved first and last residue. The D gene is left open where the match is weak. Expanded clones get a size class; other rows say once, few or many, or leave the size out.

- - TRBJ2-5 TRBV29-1 TGCAGCGTTCAGGGGGGAGATTTAGAGACCCAGTACTTC CSVQGGDLETQYF
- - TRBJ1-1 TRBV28 TGTGCCAGCAATGGCTTTATGAACACTGAAGCTTTCTTT CASNGFMNTEAFF
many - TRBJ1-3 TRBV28 TGTGCCAGCAGTTTACCCGTCGGAAACACCATATATTTT CASSLPVGNTIYF
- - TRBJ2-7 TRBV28 TGTGCCAGCAGCCCCCTTAGGGAAGACTACGAGCAGTACTTC CASSPLREDYEQYF
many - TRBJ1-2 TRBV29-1 TGCAGCGCCCGACAGGTATCTAACTATGGCTACACCTTC CSARQVSNYGYTF
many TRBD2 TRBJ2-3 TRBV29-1 TGCAGCGGGAGGGTTGGGACTAGCGGAGTCACAGATACGCAGTATTTT CSGRVGTSGVTDTQYF
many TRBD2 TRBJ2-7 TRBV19 TGTGCCAGTAGTATCGACGGGGGGGCCAACGAGCAGTACTTC CASSIDGGANEQYF
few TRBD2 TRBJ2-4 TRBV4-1 TGCGCCAGCAGCCAAGATCGAACGGGTAGCGGGGGTATCCAGTACTTC CASSQDRTGSGGIQYF
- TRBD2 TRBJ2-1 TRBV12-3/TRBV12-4 TGTGCCAGCAGTCCCGGGACTAGCGTTCCCTTCTCCTACAATGAGCAGTTCTTC CASSPGTSVPFSYNEQFF
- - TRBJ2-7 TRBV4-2 TGTGCCAGCAGCCAATTACCGTCCTACGAGCAGTACTTC CASSQLPSYEQYF
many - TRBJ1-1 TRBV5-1 TGCGCCAGCAGCTTAGGGACAACCACGGGGAACACTGAAGCTTTCTTT CASSLGTTTGNTEAFF
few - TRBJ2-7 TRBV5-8 TGTGCCAGCAGCTTGCCGGGTTACGAGCAGTACTTC CASSLPGYEQYF
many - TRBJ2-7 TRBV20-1 TGCAGTGCCTACAGCTACGAGCAGTACTTC CSAYSYEQYF
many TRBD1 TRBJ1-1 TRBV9 TGTGCCAGCAGCGCCTTACCAGGGGGGGCTGAAGCTTTCTTT CASSALPGGAEAFF
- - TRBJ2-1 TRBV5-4 TGTGCCAGCAGCTTGTCTGCCCTCCCACACAATGAGCAGTTCTTC CASSLSALPHNEQFF
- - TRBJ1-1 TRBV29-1 TGCAGCGTTCCGGTGAACACTGAAGCTTTCTTT CSVPVNTEAFF
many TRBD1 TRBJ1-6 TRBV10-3 TGTGCCATCAGGGAGACAGGGCGTCTTTCACCCCTCCACTTT CAIRETGRLSPLHF
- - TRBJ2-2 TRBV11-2 TGTGCCAGCAGCTTAGGGGCTGGTGCGAACACCGGGGAGCTGTTTTTT CASSLGAGANTGELFF
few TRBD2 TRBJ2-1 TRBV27 TGTGCCAGCAGTCAACGTAGCGGGGGGGCGTCCTACAATGAGCAGTTCTTC CASSQRSGGASYNEQFF
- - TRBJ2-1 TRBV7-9 TGTGCCAGCAGCTTGGGGGACTACAATGAGCAGTTCTTC CASSLGDYNEQFF
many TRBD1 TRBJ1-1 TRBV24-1 TGTGCCACCAGTGATCGGACAGGCCTTCCGAGGACTGAAGCTTTCTTT CATSDRTGLPRTEAFF
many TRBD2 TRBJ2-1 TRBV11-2 TGTGCCAGCAGCATGACTAGCGGGGCGAGCTACAATGAGCAGTTCTTC CASSMTSGASYNEQFF
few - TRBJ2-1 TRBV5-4 TGTGCCAGCAGCCTGGGGGACCAGAGCTCCTACAATGAGCAGTTCTTC CASSLGDQSSYNEQFF
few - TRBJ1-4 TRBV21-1 TGTGCCAGCAGCACGGGACAGGGGGACGAACTGTTTTTT CASSTGQGDELFF
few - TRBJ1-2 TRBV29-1 TGCAGCGTTGAAGATGCCCCAAGTGGCTACACCTTC CSVEDAPSGYTF
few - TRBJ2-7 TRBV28 TGTGCCAGCAGTCCTCCCCTGCAGGGGCGGAACGAGCAGTACTTC CASSPPLQGRNEQYF
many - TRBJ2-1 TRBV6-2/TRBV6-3 TGTGCCAGCACACGACAAGCCTACAATGAGCAGTTCTTC CASTRQAYNEQFF
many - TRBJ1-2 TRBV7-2 TGTGCCAGCAGCTTCGATGGCGGATTTTCGGAGGGCTACACCTTC CASSFDGGFSEGYTF
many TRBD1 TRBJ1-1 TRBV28 TGTGCCAGCAGTGTAACAGGGGGGAAAACTGAAGCTTTCTTT CASSVTGGKTEAFF
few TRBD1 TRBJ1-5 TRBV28 TGTGCCAGCAGCCTAAACCCCTACAGGGGTAATCAGCCCCAGCATTTT CASSLNPYRGNQPQHF
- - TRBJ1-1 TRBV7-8 TGTGCCAGCAGCTTAGCGATACAGGGCTATTTCTCTATGAACACTGAAGCTTTCTTT CASSLAIQGYFSMNTEAFF
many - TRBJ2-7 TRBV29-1 TGCAGCGTTGAAGGGGGTACAGGGCATGGGCAGTACTTC CSVEGGTGHGQYF
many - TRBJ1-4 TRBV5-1 TGCGCCAGCAGCTTGACAGGTGAAAAACTGTTTTTT CASSLTGEKLFF
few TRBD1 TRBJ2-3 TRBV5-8 TGTGCCAGCAGCTTGTCGGGACAGCCTATCACAGATACGCAGTATTTT CASSLSGQPITDTQYF
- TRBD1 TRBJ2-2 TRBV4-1 TGCGCCAGCAGCCACGAAGGACAGGGGGCAAGGGAGCTGTTTTTT CASSHEGQGARELFF
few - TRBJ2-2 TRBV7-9 TGTGCCAGCAGCTTGCAGGGGACCGGGGAGCTGTTTTTT CASSLQGTGELFF
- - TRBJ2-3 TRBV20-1 TGCAGTGCTGATGGCGGAACTAGCACAGATACGCAGTATTTT CSADGGTSTDTQYF
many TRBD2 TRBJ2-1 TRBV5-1 TGCGCCAGCAGCTTTACTAGCGGGAGTTACAATGAGCAGTTCTTC CASSFTSGSYNEQFF
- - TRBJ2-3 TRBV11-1 TGTGCCAGCAGCCCTTGGCAGGGTCGGTCAGATACGCAGTATTTT CASSPWQGRSDTQYF
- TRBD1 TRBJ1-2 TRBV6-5 TGTGCCAGCAGTTACTCAGGGACAGTCTATGGCTACACCTTC CASSYSGTVYGYTF
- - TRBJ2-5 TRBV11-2 TGTGCCAGCAGCTTAGATGTAGATTACCGCGAGACCCAGTACTTC CASSLDVDYRETQYF
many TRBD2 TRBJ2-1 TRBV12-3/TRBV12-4 TGTGCCAGCAGTTTCCTAGCGGGAGTAAAGGGCAATGAGCAGTTCTTC CASSFLAGVKGNEQFF
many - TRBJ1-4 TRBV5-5 TGTGCCAGCAGCTTCACCGGGACGGCAACTAATGAAAAACTGTTTTTT CASSFTGTATNEKLFF
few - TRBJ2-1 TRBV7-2 TGTGCCAGCAGCTCGCTTTCCCCTAGCCCTGCGGGAACCTACAATGAGCAGTTCTTC CASSSLSPSPAGTYNEQFF
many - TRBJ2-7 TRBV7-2 TGTGCCAGCAGCTTAGGAGGGAGGGAGCAGTACTTC CASSLGGREQYF
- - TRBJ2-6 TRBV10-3 TGTGCCATCAGCACAGGGAGTGGGGCCAACGTCCTGACTTTC CAISTGSGANVLTF